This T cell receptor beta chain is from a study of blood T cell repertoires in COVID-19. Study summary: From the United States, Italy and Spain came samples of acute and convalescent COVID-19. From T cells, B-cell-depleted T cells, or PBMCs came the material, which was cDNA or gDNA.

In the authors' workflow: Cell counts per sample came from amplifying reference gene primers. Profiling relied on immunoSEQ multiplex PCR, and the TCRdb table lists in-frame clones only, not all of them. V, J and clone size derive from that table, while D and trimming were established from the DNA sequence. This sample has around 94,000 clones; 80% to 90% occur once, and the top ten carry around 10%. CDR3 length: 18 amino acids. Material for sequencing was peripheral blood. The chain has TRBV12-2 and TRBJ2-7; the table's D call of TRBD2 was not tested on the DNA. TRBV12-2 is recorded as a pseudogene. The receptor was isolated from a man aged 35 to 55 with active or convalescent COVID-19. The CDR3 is CASRLVLAGGHHSYEQYF. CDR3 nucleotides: TGTGCAAGTCGCTTAGTACTAGCGGGGGGTCATCATTCATACGAGCAGTACTTC.